This T cell receptor beta chain originates from a study of CD8 T cells in ankylosing spondylitis. The CDR3 is 15 amino acids. V gave up 6 bases and J gave up 1 base; unmatched junction bases: 5. The germline CDR1 and CDR2 sequences are WNHNN and SYGVQD (reference sequence). Broader study findings: What appeared characteristic of ankylosing spondylitis blood was a TCR beta motif of fewer than ten highly homologous variants. Earlier authors reported some of these motif variants in reactive arthritis synovial fluid and blood. Significant enrichment of disease-linked clones was reported in matched ankylosing spondylitis synovial fluid.

This clonotype was counted at least ten times. Its antigen remains unidentified. It was by quantitative 5'-RACE with molecular barcodes that TCR beta libraries were made. MiXCR, run by TCRdb on the 5' RACE reads, gives a single entry per CDR3 protein. Seen here are 55,000 or so distinct CDR3 sequences, 6.5% to 8% observed once, and the top ten hold around 8.5%. This chain uses TRBV10-1 with TRBJ2-3; 9 positions match TRBD2. The source of this sequence is a female donor with ankylosing spondylitis or in good health (not recorded which). The material sequenced was blood, either unsorted or a sorted T cell fraction (not recorded which). DNA of the CDR3: TGCGCCAGCAGGGCGACTAGCGGACGCACAGATACGCAGTATTTT. It encodes CASRATSGRTDTQYF.